Listed below are T cell receptor beta chains from one sample, sequenced in a study of neoadjuvant anti-PD-1 for oral cavity cancer. Sequencing used immunoSEQ multiplex PCR; TCRdb keeps in-frame clones, though not all of them. Altogether tens of thousands of clones are present, around 38% being singletons, with the ten largest covering roughly 15%. The sample here was tumor tissue, taken after nivolumab (anti-PD-1) treatment. The receptors were gathered from a person aged 40 to 85 with oral cavity squamous cell carcinoma. CDR3s include the opening cysteine and the closing phenylalanine or tryptophan. Fields, in order: V gene, J gene, clone size, D gene, CDR3 length, CDR3 protein, CDR3 DNA. The D gene is left open where the match is weak. Clone size, where shown, is once, few, many, or a class for clones that have expanded.

>TRBV18|TRBJ2-2|NA|NA|16
CASSILQGPNTGELFF
TGTGCCAGCTCAATATTACAGGGTCCGAACACCGGGGAGCTGTTTTTT
>TRBV7-2|TRBJ2-3|NA|TRBD2|14
CASSFAGGPDTQYF
TGTGCCAGCAGCTTTGCGGGAGGGCCAGATACGCAGTATTTT
>TRBV2|TRBJ1-3|few|NA|15
CASLRDFRMGNTIYF
TGTGCCAGCCTCCGGGACTTTCGAATGGGGAACACCATATATTTT
>TRBV14|TRBJ2-7|NA|TRBD1|14
CASSTGGASYEQYF
TGTGCCAGCAGTACAGGGGGCGCATCCTACGAGCAGTACTTC
>TRBV4-1|TRBJ1-1|once|NA|14
CASSQDVRDTEAFF
TGCGCCAGCAGCCAAGACGTAAGGGACACTGAAGCTTTCTTT
>TRBV6-5|TRBJ1-2|few|NA|13
CASSGTRSHGYTF
TGTGCCAGCAGCGGGACACGGAGTCATGGCTACACCTTC
>TRBV2|TRBJ2-5|NA|NA|11
CASKLMETQYF
TGTGCCAGCAAACTTATGGAGACCCAGTACTTC
>TRBV27|TRBJ1-6|many|NA|18
CASRNPYSPLKLDSPLHF
TGTGCCAGCAGGAACCCATACTCCCCACTGAAACTGGATTCACCCCTCCACTTT
>TRBV11-2|TRBJ1-6|few|TRBD1|14
CASSGGQVHSPLHF
TGTGCCAGCAGCGGAGGACAGGTTCATTCACCCCTCCACTTT
>TRBV6-4|TRBJ2-3|many|NA|15
CASSASGGYTDTQYF
TGTGCCAGCAGTGCCTCCGGGGGCTACACAGATACGCAGTATTTT
>TRBV11-3|TRBJ2-2|NA|NA|15
CASSLMGPSTGELFF
TGTGCCAGCAGCTTAATGGGACCTTCGACCGGGGAGCTGTTTTTT
>TRBV4-1|TRBJ2-7|few|TRBD1|17
CASSQELGTGVRDEQYF
TGCGCCAGCAGCCAAGAGCTCGGGACAGGGGTAAGGGACGAGCAGTACTTC
>TRBV25-1|TRBJ2-7|NA|NA|13
CASSGMVSYEQYF
TGTGCCAGCAGTGGGATGGTTAGTTACGAGCAGTACTTC
>TRBV30|TRBJ1-6|NA|NA|12
CAWTSYNSPLHF
TGTGCCTGGACATCTTATAATTCACCCCTCCACTTT
>TRBV15|TRBJ2-4|NA|NA|12
CATSEAKNIQYF
TGTGCCACCAGCGAAGCCAAAAACATTCAGTACTTC
>TRBV9|TRBJ2-3|NA|TRBD1|17
CASSPQIGQGPTDTQYF
TGTGCCAGCAGCCCTCAAATTGGACAGGGGCCCACAGATACGCAGTATTTT
>TRBV19|TRBJ2-7|few|TRBD1|14
CASSIRDRDYEQYF
TGTGCCAGTAGTATCCGGGACAGGGACTACGAGCAGTACTTC
>TRBV27|TRBJ1-4|NA|TRBD1|14
CASSLSRGDEKLFF
TGTGCCAGCAGTTTATCCAGGGGGGATGAAAAACTGTTTTTT
>TRBV5-1|TRBJ1-2|many|NA|12
CASRGANYGYTF
TGCGCCAGCAGAGGCGCCAACTATGGCTACACCTTC
>TRBV5-4|TRBJ1-4|few|TRBD1|14
CASSWDRAGEKLFF
TGTGCCAGCAGCTGGGACAGGGCTGGCGAAAAACTGTTTTTT
>TRBV9|TRBJ2-3|many|NA|13
CASSVLSTDTQYF
TGTGCCAGCAGCGTCCTGAGCACAGATACGCAGTATTTT
>TRBV5-4|TRBJ2-1|NA|NA|12
CASSQEGTEQFF
TGTGCCAGCAGCCAAGAAGGGACTGAGCAGTTCTTC
>TRBV5-1|TRBJ1-2|NA|NA|16
CASSLKRPGEGYGYTF
TGCGCCAGCAGCTTGAAGAGGCCAGGGGAGGGGTATGGCTACACCTTC
>TRBV18|TRBJ1-5|NA|NA|13
CASSDTGGQPQHF
TGTGCCAGCTCCGATACCGGGGGCCAGCCCCAGCATTTT
>TRBV29-1|TRBJ1-2|NA|NA|13
CSVQQVGSYGYTF
TGCAGCGTTCAACAGGTTGGGAGCTATGGCTACACCTTC
>TRBV27|TRBJ1-5|few|NA|15
CASSSLGGGNQPQHF
TGTGCCAGCAGTTCCTTGGGAGGGGGCAATCAGCCCCAGCATTTT
>TRBV19|TRBJ1-1|NA|TRBD1|17
CASSIPGTGGAGTEAFF
TGTGCCAGTAGTATACCCGGGACAGGGGGCGCTGGGACTGAAGCTTTCTTT
>TRBV29-1|TRBJ1-1|few|NA|11
CSSEGKDEAFF
TGCAGCTCCGAGGGTAAGGATGAAGCTTTCTTT
>TRBV2|TRBJ1-1|NA|NA|11
CASSGWPEAFF
TGTGCCAGCAGCGGTTGGCCTGAAGCTTTCTTT
>TRBV19|TRBJ1-1|NA|NA|15
CASSISLGGSTEAFF
TGTGCCAGTAGTATATCCCTGGGGGGGAGCACTGAAGCTTTCTTT
>TRBV18|TRBJ1-1|NA|NA|15
CASSPRQVRDTEAFF
TGTGCCAGCTCACCTAGACAGGTGAGGGACACTGAAGCTTTCTTT
>TRBV6-1|TRBJ1-1|few|TRBD1|15
CASSGADRGYTEAFF
TGTGCCAGCAGTGGGGCGGACAGGGGATACACTGAAGCTTTCTTT
>TRBV10-2|TRBJ2-2|once|NA|13
CASSGTFTGELFF
TGCGCCAGCAGTGGCACGTTCACCGGGGAGCTGTTTTTT
>TRBV11-2|TRBJ1-5|NA|NA|14
CASSLDLQGGPQHF
TGTGCCAGCAGCTTAGACCTACAGGGTGGGCCCCAGCATTTT
>TRBV7-7|TRBJ2-1|few|TRBD2|15
CASSLSSGGRGEQFF
TGTGCTAGCAGCTTGTCTAGCGGGGGGCGTGGGGAGCAGTTCTTC
>TRBV15|TRBJ1-4|NA|NA|16
CATSGGQGGYNEKLFF
TGTGCCACCAGCGGGGGGCAGGGCGGGTATAATGAAAAACTGTTTTTT
>TRBV5-4|TRBJ1-2|NA|NA|15
CASSTGTRPDYGYTF
TGTGCCAGCAGCACCGGAACGAGGCCAGATTATGGCTACACCTTC
>TRBV7-9|TRBJ1-2|few|NA|12
CASSFWTSGYTF
TGTGCCAGCAGCTTTTGGACAAGCGGCTACACCTTC
>TRBV5-5|TRBJ2-7|NA|NA|14
CASSPLGSGPGQYF
TGTGCCAGCAGCCCGCTGGGGTCCGGGCCTGGGCAGTACTTC
>TRBV30|TRBJ1-2|few|TRBD1|14
CAWRNRGGSYGYTF
TGTGCCTGGAGGAACAGGGGCGGATCCTATGGCTACACCTTC
>TRBV6-6|TRBJ1-2|NA|NA|15
CASQTSRGAPYGYTF
TGTGCCAGCCAAACTTCCCGCGGGGCCCCTTATGGCTACACCTTC
>TRBV19|TRBJ2-1|NA|TRBD2|16
CASGGQGTSRHNEQFF
TGTGCCAGCGGCGGGCAAGGGACTAGCCGACACAATGAGCAGTTCTTC
>TRBV29-1|TRBJ2-5|many|TRBD2|17
CSVEEGFLAGVRETQYF
TGCAGCGTTGAAGAAGGCTTTCTAGCGGGAGTTAGAGAGACCCAGTACTTC
>TRBV6-6|TRBJ1-5|NA|NA|12
CASSSGDQPQHF
TGTGCCAGCAGTTCAGGGGATCAGCCCCAGCATTTT
>TRBV6-6|TRBJ1-2|few|NA|12
CASDRANYGYTF
TGTGCCAGCGACCGGGCTAACTATGGCTACACCTTC
>TRBV7-7|TRBJ2-1|NA|NA|14
CASSLALRPNEQFF
TGTGCCAGCAGCCTAGCACTTAGACCCAATGAGCAGTTCTTC
>TRBV10-3|TRBJ2-1|many|TRBD2|16
CAISRAGGPLYNEQFF
TGTGCCATCAGTCGAGCGGGAGGGCCCCTCTACAATGAGCAGTTCTTC
>TRBV10-3|TRBJ2-5|NA|TRBD1|15
CAISADGTVQETQYF
TGTGCCATCAGTGCCGACGGGACAGTTCAAGAGACCCAGTACTTC
>TRBV6-5|TRBJ2-7|NA|NA|15
CASSSNGGNSYEQYF
TGTGCCAGCAGTTCGAATGGAGGGAACTCCTACGAGCAGTACTTC
>TRBV27|TRBJ2-6|many|NA|16
CASSVSWRSGANVLTF
TGTGCCAGCAGTGTGTCTTGGAGATCTGGGGCCAACGTCCTGACTTTC
>TRBV10-3|TRBJ1-4|NA|NA|15
CAISESGSSNEKLFF
TGTGCCATCAGTGAGTCAGGCAGTTCCAATGAAAAACTGTTTTTT
>TRBV2|TRBJ2-1|NA|TRBD1|15
CASSADRGQANEQFF
TGTGCCAGCAGCGCAGACAGGGGGCAGGCCAATGAGCAGTTCTTC
>TRBV19|TRBJ2-3|many|TRBD2|15
CASSTGLAATDTQYF
TGTGCCAGTAGTACGGGACTAGCTGCGACAGATACGCAGTATTTT
>TRBV5-6|TRBJ2-7|few|NA|13
CASSFGGAGEQYF
TGTGCCAGCAGCTTTGGGGGAGCAGGAGAGCAGTACTTC
>TRBV28|TRBJ1-2|NA|NA|13
CASSSQGLGGYTF
TGTGCCAGCAGTTCACAGGGATTGGGTGGCTACACCTTC
>TRBV5-1|TRBJ2-2|few|NA|17
CASSLDPNRANTGELFF
TGCGCCAGCAGCTTAGATCCCAACAGGGCGAACACCGGGGAGCTGTTTTTT
>TRBV27|TRBJ2-3|few|NA|14
CATREDFYTDTQYF
TGTGCCACCCGCGAGGACTTCTACACAGATACGCAGTATTTT
>TRBV27|TRBJ1-1|NA|TRBD1|16
CASSLYRGARQTEAFF
TGTGCCAGCAGTTTATACAGGGGGGCGCGACAGACTGAAGCTTTCTTT
>TRBV7-9|TRBJ2-3|many|TRBD2|18
CASSLPRASGSPTDTQYF
TGTGCCAGCAGCTTACCCCGGGCTAGCGGGAGTCCCACAGATACGCAGTATTTT
>TRBV9|TRBJ2-7|NA|NA|13
CASSHDAGDEQYF
TGTGCCAGCAGTCACGATGCGGGTGACGAGCAGTACTTC